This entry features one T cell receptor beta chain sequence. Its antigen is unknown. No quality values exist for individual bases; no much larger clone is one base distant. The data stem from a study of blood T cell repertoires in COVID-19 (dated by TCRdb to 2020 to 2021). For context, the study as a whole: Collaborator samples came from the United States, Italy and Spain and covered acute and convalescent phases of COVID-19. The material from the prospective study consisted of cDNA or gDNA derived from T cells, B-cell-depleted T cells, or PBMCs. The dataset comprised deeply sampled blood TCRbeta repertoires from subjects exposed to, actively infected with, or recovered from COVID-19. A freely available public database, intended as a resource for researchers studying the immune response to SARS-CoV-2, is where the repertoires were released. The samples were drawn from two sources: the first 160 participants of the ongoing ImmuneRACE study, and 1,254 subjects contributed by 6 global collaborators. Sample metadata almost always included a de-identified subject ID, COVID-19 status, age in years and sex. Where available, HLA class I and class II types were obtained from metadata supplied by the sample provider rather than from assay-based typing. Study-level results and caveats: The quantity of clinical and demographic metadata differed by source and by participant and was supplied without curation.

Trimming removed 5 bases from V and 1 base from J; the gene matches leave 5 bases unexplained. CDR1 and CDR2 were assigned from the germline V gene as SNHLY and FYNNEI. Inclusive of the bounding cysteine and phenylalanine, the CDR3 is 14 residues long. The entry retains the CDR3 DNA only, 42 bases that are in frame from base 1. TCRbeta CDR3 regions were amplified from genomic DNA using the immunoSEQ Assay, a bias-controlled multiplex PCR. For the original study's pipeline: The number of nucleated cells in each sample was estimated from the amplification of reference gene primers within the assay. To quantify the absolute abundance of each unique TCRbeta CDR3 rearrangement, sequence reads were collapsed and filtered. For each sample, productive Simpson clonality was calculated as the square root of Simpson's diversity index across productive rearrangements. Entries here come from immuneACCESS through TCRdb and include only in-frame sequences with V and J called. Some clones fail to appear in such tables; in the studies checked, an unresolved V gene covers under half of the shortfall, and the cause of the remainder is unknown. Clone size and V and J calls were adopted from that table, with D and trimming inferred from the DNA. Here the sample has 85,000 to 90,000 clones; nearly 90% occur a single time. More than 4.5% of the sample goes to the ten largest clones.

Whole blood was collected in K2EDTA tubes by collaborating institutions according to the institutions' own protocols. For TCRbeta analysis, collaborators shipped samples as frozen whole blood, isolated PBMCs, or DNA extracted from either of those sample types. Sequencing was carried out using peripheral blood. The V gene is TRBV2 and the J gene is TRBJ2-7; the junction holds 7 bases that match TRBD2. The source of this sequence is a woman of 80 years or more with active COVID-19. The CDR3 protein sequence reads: CASSQSGISYEQYF. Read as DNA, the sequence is TGTGCCAGCAGTCAGAGCGGGATATCCTACGAGCAGTACTTC.